One sample yielded the 5 T cell receptor beta chains listed below, sequenced in a study of shared clonotypes between healthy human individuals. Assay: immunoSEQ multiplex PCR; the TCRdb copy retains only in-frame clones and omits some. The data contain 2,100,000 or so clones, around 95% of them seen just once; the ten biggest clones take up around 0.13%. Sequences were obtained from naive CD4+ T cells sorted from blood. The sample's subset: CD45RA+ positively selected. The receptors shown here come from a man between 18 and 35 years old in good health.

The chain links TRBV6-5 to TRBJ1-5; the match to TRBD1 covers 10 bases. CDR1 and CDR2 from the germline V gene are MNHEY and SVGAGI. The CDR3 runs 15 residues. Losses at the gene ends were 5 bases for V and 5 bases for J; bases not matched to a gene: 6. CDR3 bases: TGTGCCAGCAGTACCGGACAGGGGGGATATCAGCCCCAGCATTTT. Protein product: CASSTGQGGYQPQHF.

V and J are TRBV6-1 and TRBJ1-2; D not certain. Germline CDR1 MNHNS, CDR2 SASEGT. CDR3 size: 13 residues. The ends were cut back, 2 bases at V and 6 bases at J, with 10 bases in the middle. The DNA of the CDR3 is TGTGCCAGCAGTGAAACGGCAGTCGATGGCTACACCTTC. Translating it yields CASSETAVDGYTF.

This clone was counted a single time. V usage is TRBV6-1 and J usage is TRBJ2-7; 8 positions match TRBD1. The trim removed 5 bases at V and 1 base at J, leaving 7 bases unmatched. Germline V CDR1 and CDR2: MNHNS, SASEGT. This CDR3 contains 15 residues. The CDR3 loop reads CASSLPGQGSYEQYF. The CDR3 nucleotides read TGTGCCAGCAGTCTACCCGGACAGGGATCCTACGAGCAGTACTTC.

V is TRBV7-9 and J is TRBJ2-1; either TRBD1 or TRBD2 may supply D (5 bases each). The CDR3 runs to 18 residues. V was clipped by 5 bases and J by 1 base, with 21 bases between them. Germline V gene lookup returns CDR1 SEHNR and CDR2 FQNEAQ (reference sequence). The CDR3, as DNA: TGTGCCAGCAGCGAAGTAAGGAGTGAGGGGAGTTCCTACAATGAGCAGTTCTTC. It translates to CASSEVRSEGSSYNEQFF.

This rearrangement joins TRBV7-2 to TRBJ2-7, with D maybe TRBD2 (6 bases). Germline V gene sequence: CDR1 SGHTA, CDR2 FQGNSA. V was cut by 5 bases and J by 4 bases, with 12 bases left in between. The CDR3 covers 13 residues. The CDR3 nucleotides read TGTGCCAGCAGCGACGGAGGGCCGTACGAGCAGTACTTC. Translation: CASSDGGPYEQYF. Full variable domain (remainder filled in from reference TRBV7-2 and TRBJ2-7): GAGVSQSPSNKVTEKGKDVELRCDPISGHTALYWYRQSLGQGLEFLIYFQGNSAPDKSGLPSDRFSAERTGGSVSTLTIQRTQQEDSAVYLCASSDGGPYEQYFGPGTRLTVT.